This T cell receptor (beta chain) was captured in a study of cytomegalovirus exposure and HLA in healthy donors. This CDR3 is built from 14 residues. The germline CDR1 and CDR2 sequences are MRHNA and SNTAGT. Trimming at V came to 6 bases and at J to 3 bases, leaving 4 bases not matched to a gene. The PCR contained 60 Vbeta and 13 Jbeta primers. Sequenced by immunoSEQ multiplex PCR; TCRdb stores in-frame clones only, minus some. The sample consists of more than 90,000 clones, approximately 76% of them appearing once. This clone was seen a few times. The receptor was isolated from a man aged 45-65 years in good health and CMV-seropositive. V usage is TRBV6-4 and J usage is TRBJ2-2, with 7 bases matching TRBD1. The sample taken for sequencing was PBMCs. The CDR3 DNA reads TGTGCCAGCAGCGGACAGGAGGACACCGGGGAGCTGTTTTTT. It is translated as CASSGQEDTGELFF.